Reported below is one T cell receptor beta chain. This sample is part of a study of blood T cell repertoires in COVID-19. At the level of the study: The samples span acute and convalescent COVID-19 from the United States, Italy and Spain.

The V and J ends lost 5 bases and 8 bases respectively, with 15 bases between them. Germline CDR1 reads MNHEY; CDR2 reads SVGEGT. This CDR3 has 14 amino acids. Original analysis: Amplification of reference gene primers provided the estimated nucleated cell counts. Libraries were prepared by immunoSEQ multiplex PCR; TCRdb keeps only in-frame clonotypes and omits some of them. For V, J and clone size, that table is used; D and trimming come from the DNA. In the table there are over 250,000 clones, 65% to 90% of which are singletons. The sample consisted of peripheral blood. This chain links TRBV6-2 or TRBV6-3 with TRBJ1-4, with unresolved D. The clonotype was recovered from a human donor in a cohort sampled during active COVID-19. CDR3 residues: CASSANRGTEKLFF. As DNA, the CDR3 is TGTGCCAGCAGTGCCAACCGGGGTACGGAAAAACTGTTTTTT.